The clone carrying this T cell receptor (beta chain) was observed at least ten times. The antigen is undetermined. The sample belongs to a study of regulatory T cells in long-lasting Graves disease. Study-wide results and caveats: When disease was persistent, TRBV28, TRBJ1-2 and TRBJ2-5 were the favored segments. Persistent patients shared fewer than 3,500 public clonotypes among themselves. Newly diagnosed patients shared fewer, at nearly 1,000.

TCR beta libraries were built with iRepertoire HTBI primers and Arm-PCR of CDR3 regions. TCRdb passed the multiplex PCR reads through MiXCR, listing each CDR3 protein once. Of 350,000 to 450,000 distinct CDR3 sequences in the sample, roughly a fifth were seen once. Time point given: persistent/refractory GD, antithyroid drugs over 5 years with positive TRAb. From RNA extracted from PBMCs, the TCR library was made. The CDR3 has 16 amino acids. The germline CDR1 and CDR2 sequences are SQVTM and ANQGSEA. Trimming shortened V by 4 bases and J by 2 bases, and 21 bases separated the two germline ends. The source was peripheral blood mononuclear cells (PBMCs), collected when the disease was refractory, from a patient treated with antithyroid drugs. V usage is TRBV29-1 and J usage is TRBJ2-7; D call uncertain. The TCR was taken from a female donor with Graves disease. The CDR3, as DNA: TGCAGCGTTGCCGGCGCACCTAGGGCCCCACCCTACGAGCAGTACTTC. Translating it yields CSVAGAPRAPPYEQYF.